The T cell receptor (beta chain) under discussion was sequenced for a study of early T cells in non-severe SARS-CoV-2 infection. As for the study in general: Unsorted whole blood bulk RNA was sequenced, with unpaired chains.

Unique molecular identifiers were added to individual cDNA molecules. MiXCR was run by TCRdb on the 5' RACE reads, yielding one entry per CDR3 protein. The repertoire holds some 57,000 distinct CDR3 sequences, with around 9.3% as singletons. Concerning this clonotype itself: What it binds is unknown. An end of the junction does not agree with germline; a read error may underlie this.

Study-wide results and limits: VDJdb matching skewed toward anti-spike CD8 responses, missing private and CD4 specificities.

The sequence came from an adult who was a healthcare worker with PCR-confirmed SARS-CoV-2 infection or an uninfected control (not recorded which). The sample comprised whole blood.

The CDR3 DNA reads as TGTGCCGGCAGCCAAGAACCCGGGATAAAAAATGAAAAACTGTTTTTT. Translating gives CAGSQEPGIKNEKLFF. V usage is TRBV3-1 and J usage is TRBJ1-4, with D uncertain. The CDR3 has 16 amino acids. Germline lookup yields CDR1 LGHDT and CDR2 YNNKEL (reference sequence). Together with reference TRBV3-1 and TRBJ1-4, the CDR3 gives the full variable domain: DTAVSQTPKYLVTQMGNDKSIKCEQNLGHDTMYWYKQDSKKFLKIMFSYNNKELIINETVPNRFSPKSPDKAHLNLHINSLELGDSAVYFCAGSQEPGIKNEKLFFGSGTQLSVL.